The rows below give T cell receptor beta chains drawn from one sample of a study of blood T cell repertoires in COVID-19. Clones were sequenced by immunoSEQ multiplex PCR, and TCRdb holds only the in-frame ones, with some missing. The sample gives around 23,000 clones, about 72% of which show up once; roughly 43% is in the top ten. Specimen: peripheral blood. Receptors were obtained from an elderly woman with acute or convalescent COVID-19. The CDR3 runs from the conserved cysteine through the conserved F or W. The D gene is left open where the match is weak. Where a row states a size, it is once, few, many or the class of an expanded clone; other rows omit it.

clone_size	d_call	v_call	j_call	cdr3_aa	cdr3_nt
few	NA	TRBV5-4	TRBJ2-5	CASSSQGGVETQYF	TGTGCCAGCAGCTCCCAGGGGGGCGTTGAGACCCAGTACTTC
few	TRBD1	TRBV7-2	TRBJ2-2	CASSYEYGQGTGELFF	TGTGCCAGCAGCTACGAATACGGACAGGGTACCGGGGAGCTGTTTTTT
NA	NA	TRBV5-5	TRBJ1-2	CASSPLGGLGNYGYTF	TGTGCCAGCAGCCCCCTCGGAGGGTTAGGGAACTATGGCTACACCTTC
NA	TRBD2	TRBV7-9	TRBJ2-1	CASSRTSSRPNNEQFF	TGTGCCAGCAGCCGGACTAGTTCGAGGCCTAACAATGAGCAGTTCTTC
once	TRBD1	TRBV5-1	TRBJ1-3	CASSPTGQAPSGNTIYF	TGCGCCAGCAGCCCCACGGGACAGGCCCCCTCTGGAAACACCATATATTTT
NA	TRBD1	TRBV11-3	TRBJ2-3	CASSRTGRVTDTQYF	TGTGCCAGCAGTAGGACAGGACGGGTCACAGATACGCAGTATTTT
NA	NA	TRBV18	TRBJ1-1	CASSPRGGRTGTEAFF	TGTGCCAGCTCACCAAGAGGAGGCAGGACGGGCACTGAAGCTTTCTTT
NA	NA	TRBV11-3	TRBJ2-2	CASSSTWDTRTPGELFF	TGTGCCAGCAGCTCGACATGGGACACCAGAACACCCGGGGAGCTGTTTTTT
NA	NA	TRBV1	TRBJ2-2	CTSSQEGGTSDTGELFF	TGCACCAGCAGCCAAGAGGGGGGGACTAGCGATACCGGGGAGCTGTTTTTT
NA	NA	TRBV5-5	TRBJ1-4	CASSLTGINEKLFF	TGTGCCAGCAGCTTGACAGGGATTAATGAAAAACTGTTTTTT
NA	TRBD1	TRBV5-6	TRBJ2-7	CASSWTGPSYEQYF	TGTGCCAGCAGCTGGACAGGGCCCTCCTACGAGCAGTACTTC
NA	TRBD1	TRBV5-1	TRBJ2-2	CASSHRDRGLENYTGELFF	TGCGCCAGCAGCCACCGGGACAGGGGACTAGAGAACTACACCGGGGAGCTGTTTTTT
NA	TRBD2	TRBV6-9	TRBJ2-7	CASSYGTSGYEQYF	TGTGCCAGCAGTTATGGGACTAGCGGCTACGAGCAGTACTTC
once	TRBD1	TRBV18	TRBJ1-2	CASSSDREGGYTF	TGTGCCAGCTCATCGGACAGGGAGGGTGGCTACACCTTC
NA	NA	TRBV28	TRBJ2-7	CASLDSSLYEQYF	TGTGCCAGCTTAGACAGCTCTCTATACGAGCAGTACTTC
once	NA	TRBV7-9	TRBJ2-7	CASSPRTVPSYEQYF	TGTGCCAGCAGCCCTCGGACAGTGCCCTCCTACGAGCAGTACTTC
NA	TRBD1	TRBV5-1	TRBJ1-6	CASSSTGDSPLHF	TGCGCCAGCAGCTCGACAGGGGATTCACCCCTCCACTTT
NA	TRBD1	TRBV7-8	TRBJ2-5	CASTRTGVETQYF	TGTGCCAGCACCAGGACAGGGGTAGAGACCCAGTACTTC
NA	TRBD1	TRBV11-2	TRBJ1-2	CASSSGQGRFGYTF	TGTGCCAGCAGCTCCGGACAGGGTAGATTTGGCTACACCTTC
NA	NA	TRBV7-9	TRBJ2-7	CASSLVEGEQYF	TGTGCCAGCAGCCTGGTCGAGGGCGAGCAGTACTTC
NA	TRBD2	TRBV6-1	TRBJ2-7	CASSDRGDSRGYEQYF	TGTGCCAGCAGTGACCGGGGGGACTCCCGAGGGTACGAGCAGTACTTC
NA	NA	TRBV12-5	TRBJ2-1	CASGSTWADEQFF	TGTGCTAGTGGTTCGACCTGGGCAGACGAGCAGTTCTTC
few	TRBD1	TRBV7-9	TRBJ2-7	CASSSAGTGGTYEQYF	TGTGCCAGCAGCTCCGCCGGGACAGGGGGTACCTACGAGCAGTACTTC
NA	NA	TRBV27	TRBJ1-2	CASRGWNVYGYTF	TGTGCCAGCCGGGGTTGGAATGTCTATGGCTACACCTTC
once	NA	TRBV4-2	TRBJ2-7	CASSQEILTRGEQYF	TGTGCCAGCAGCCAAGAAATATTAACCCGGGGGGAGCAGTACTTC
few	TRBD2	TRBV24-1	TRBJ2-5	CATSSGTAQETQYF	TGTGCCACCTCTAGCGGGACAGCTCAAGAGACCCAGTACTTC
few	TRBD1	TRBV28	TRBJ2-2	CASSSDRTNTGELFF	TGTGCCAGCAGTTCGGACAGGACGAACACCGGGGAGCTGTTTTTT
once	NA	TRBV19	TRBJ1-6	CASSPRLYNSPLHF	TGTGCCAGTAGTCCTAGGCTCTATAATTCACCCCTCCACTTT
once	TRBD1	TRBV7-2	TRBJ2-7	CASSLTARQGARTIEQYF	TGTGCCAGCAGCTTAACGGCCCGTCAGGGGGCGCGAACTATCGAGCAGTACTTC
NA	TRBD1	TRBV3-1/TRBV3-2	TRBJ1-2	CASSRTGNGYTF	TGTGCCAGCAGCCGGACAGGGAATGGCTACACCTTC
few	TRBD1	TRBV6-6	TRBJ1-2	CASSETGDGYTF	TGTGCCAGCAGTGAGACAGGGGATGGCTACACCTTC
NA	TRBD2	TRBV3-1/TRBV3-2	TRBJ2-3	CASTGWGGEGGSTDTQYF	TGTGCCAGCACTGGATGGGGGGGAGAGGGAGGTAGTACAGATACGCAGTATTTT
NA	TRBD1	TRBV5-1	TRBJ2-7	CASSLENRGLIGEQYF	TGCGCCAGCAGCTTGGAGAACAGGGGGTTAATTGGCGAGCAGTACTTC
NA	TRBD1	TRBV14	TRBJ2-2	CASSPFVETGITGELFF	TGTGCCAGCAGCCCCTTTGTCGAGACAGGGATCACCGGGGAGCTGTTTTTT
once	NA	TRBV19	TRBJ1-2	CASKQRGLYGYTF	TGTGCCAGTAAGCAAAGAGGGCTCTATGGCTACACCTTC
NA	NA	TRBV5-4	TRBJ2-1	CASSATKPDNEQFF	TGTGCCAGCAGCGCGACTAAGCCGGACAATGAGCAGTTCTTC
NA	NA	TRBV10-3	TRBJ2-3	CATRDLDTQYF	TGTGCCACCCGGGATCTGGATACGCAGTATTTT
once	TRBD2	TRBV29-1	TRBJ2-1	CSVAGGPHEQFF	TGCAGCGTCGCGGGGGGGCCCCATGAGCAGTTCTTC
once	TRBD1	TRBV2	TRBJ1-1	CASSEARGGHTEAFF	TGTGCCAGCAGTGAAGCCCGAGGGGGCCACACTGAAGCTTTCTTT
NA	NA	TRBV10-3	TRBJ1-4	CAISRGGGNEKLFF	TGTGCCATCAGTCGAGGGGGGGGTAATGAAAAACTGTTTTTT
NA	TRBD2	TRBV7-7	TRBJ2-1	CASSISGGSDEQFF	TGTGCTAGCAGCATTAGCGGGGGGAGCGATGAGCAGTTCTTC
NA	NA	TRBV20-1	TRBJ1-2	CSALTGYGYTF	TGCAGTGCTCTTACAGGGTATGGCTACACCTTC
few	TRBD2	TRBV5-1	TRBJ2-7	CASSLKLAGASGEQYF	TGCGCCAGCAGCTTGAAACTAGCGGGGGCGAGCGGCGAGCAGTACTTC
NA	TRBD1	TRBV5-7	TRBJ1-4	CASRTGEKLFF	TGTGCCAGCAGGACAGGGGAAAAACTGTTTTTT
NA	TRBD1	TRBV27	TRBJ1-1	CASSLNRGDTEAFF	TGTGCCAGCAGTTTGAACAGGGGGGACACTGAAGCTTTCTTT
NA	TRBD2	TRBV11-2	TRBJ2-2	CASSLLAGANTGELFF	TGTGCCAGCAGCTTGCTAGCGGGAGCGAACACCGGGGAGCTGTTTTTT
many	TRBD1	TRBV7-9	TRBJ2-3	CASSSPRTGTSTDTQYF	TGTGCCAGCAGCTCTCCGAGGACAGGTACTAGCACAGATACGCAGTATTTT
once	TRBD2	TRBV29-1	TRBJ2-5	CSVEDLWANLLAREETQYF	TGCAGCGTTGAAGATCTTTGGGCAAACCTACTAGCGAGGGAAGAGACCCAGTACTTC
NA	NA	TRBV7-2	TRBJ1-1	CASSLDAGLDTEAFF	TGTGCCAGCAGCTTAGACGCGGGGCTCGACACTGAAGCTTTCTTT
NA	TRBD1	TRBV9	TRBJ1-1	CASSVVTGVNTEAFF	TGTGCCAGCAGCGTAGTGACAGGGGTGAACACTGAAGCTTTCTTT
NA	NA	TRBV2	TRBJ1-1	CASSDSDLYTEAFF	TGTGCCAGCAGTGATAGCGACTTGTACACTGAAGCTTTCTTT
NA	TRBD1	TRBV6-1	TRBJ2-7	CASSEFGQGLYPYEQYF	TGTGCCAGCAGTGAATTTGGACAGGGTTTGTACCCCTACGAGCAGTACTTC
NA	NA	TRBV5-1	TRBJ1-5	CASSPGGGGQPQHF	TGCGCCAGCAGCCCGGGTGGGGGCGGTCAGCCCCAGCATTTT
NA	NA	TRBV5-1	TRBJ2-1	CASRGLNYNEQFF	TGCGCCAGCAGAGGACTAAATTACAATGAGCAGTTCTTC
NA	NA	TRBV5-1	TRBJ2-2	CASSYLLGGTNTGELFF	TGCGCCAGCAGCTACCTTCTTGGCGGGACGAACACCGGGGAGCTGTTTTTT
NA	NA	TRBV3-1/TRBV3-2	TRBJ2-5	CALPPGQPYQETQYF	TGTGCCCTCCCGCCCGGACAGCCGTACCAAGAGACCCAGTACTTC
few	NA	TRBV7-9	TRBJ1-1	CASSVSGVSAEAFF	TGTGCCAGCAGCGTCTCAGGGGTGAGCGCTGAAGCTTTCTTT
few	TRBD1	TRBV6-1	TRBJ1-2	CASSEKGAKSYGYTF	TGTGCCAGCAGTGAAAAGGGGGCTAAAAGCTATGGCTACACCTTC
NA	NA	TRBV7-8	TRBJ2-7	CASSLLGGSGSYEQYF	TGTGCCAGCAGCTTACTGGGCGGGTCGGGCTCCTACGAGCAGTACTTC
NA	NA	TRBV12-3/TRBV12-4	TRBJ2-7	CASSSLQEQYF	TGTGCCAGCAGCTCCCTACAGGAGCAGTACTTC